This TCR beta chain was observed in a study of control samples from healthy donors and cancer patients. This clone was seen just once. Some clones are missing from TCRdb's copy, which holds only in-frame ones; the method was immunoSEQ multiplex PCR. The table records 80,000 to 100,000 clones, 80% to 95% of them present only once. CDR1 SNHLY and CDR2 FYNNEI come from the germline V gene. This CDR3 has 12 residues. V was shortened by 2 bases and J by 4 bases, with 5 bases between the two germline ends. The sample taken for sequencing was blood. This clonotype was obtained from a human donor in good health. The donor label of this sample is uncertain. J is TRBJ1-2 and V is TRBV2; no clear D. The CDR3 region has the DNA TGTGCCAGCAGTGAACCAGGCTATGGCTACACCTTC. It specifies CASSEPGYGYTF.